The 27 T cell receptor beta chains below come from one sample, sequenced in a study of T cell responses to AZD1222 COVID-19 vaccine. The protocol was immunoSEQ multiplex PCR, while the TCRdb copy is restricted to in-frame clones and leaves out a portion. Among around 150,000 clones, 80% to 95% were seen once, and the ten largest hold 3% to 4%. Sample: peripheral blood, taken 28 days after the second AZD1222 dose. The receptors come from an adult who received the AZD1222 COVID-19 vaccine.

V usage is TRBV19 and J usage is TRBJ2-3; maybe TRBD2 (6 bases). The germline V and J ends were trimmed by 5 bases and 4 bases, with 13 bases remaining between them. Germline lookup yields CDR1 LNHDA and CDR2 SQIVND (reference sequence). There are 14 residues in the CDR3. The CDR3 nucleotides are TGTGCCAGTAGTTTCACGGGAGACGCAGATACGCAGTATTTT. Protein product: CASSFTGDADTQYF.

The J gene is TRBJ2-3, the V gene TRBV21-1; TRBD2, the table's D call, lacks a check against the DNA. TRBV21-1 is marked as a pseudogene. This CDR3 spans 15 amino acids. CDR3 residues: CASSKGYTSTDTQYF. The CDR3 coding sequence is TGTGCCAGCAGCAAAGGGTATACTAGCACAGATACGCAGTATTTT.

The gene calls are TRBV14 and TRBJ1-2; TRBD1 agrees at 7 bases. Looked up from germline, CDR1 is SGHDN and CDR2 is FVKESK. The CDR3 runs to 14 residues. With 1 base clipped from V and 7 bases from J, the junction kept 6 bases outside the gene matches. CDR3 bases: TGTGCCAGCAGCCAAGGGGCCCGGGACAGTGGCTACACCTTC. This encodes CASSQGARDSGYTF.

In its sample, this clone was seen once. The rearrangement uses TRBV4-1 and TRBJ1-1, with 7 bases that match TRBD1. The CDR3 is made up of 17 amino acids. Germline V lookup: CDR1 MGHRA, CDR2 YSYEKL. V lost 4 bases and J lost 4; bases outside the gene matches: 15. CDR3 protein: CASSPGLNRGVVTEAFF. The CDR3 DNA reads as TGCGCCAGCAGCCCAGGTCTCAACAGGGGAGTGGTCACTGAAGCTTTCTTT.

The chain carries TRBV20-1 and TRBJ1-1; D ambiguous. Germline V gives CDR1 DFQATT, CDR2 SNEGSKA (reference sequence). V dropped 3 bases and J dropped 11 bases, with 13 bases sitting between them. The CDR3 extends over 11 amino acids. The CDR3 here is CSASPLSRAFF. The CDR3 bases are TGCAGTGCTAGTCCTCTAAGTCGGGCTTTCTTT.

This clone appeared a single time. The gene calls are TRBV15 and TRBJ2-7; TRBD1 matches at 9 bases. J was trimmed by 4 bases and V by 3 bases; bases with no gene match: 10. The CDR3 extends over 16 amino acids. CDR1 is LNHNV, CDR2 YYDKDF, per germline (reference sequence). CDR3 loop: CATSSQDTGGAYEQYF. The DNA of the CDR3 is TGTGCCACCAGCAGCCAAGACACAGGGGGCGCGTACGAGCAGTACTTC.

The V gene is TRBV14, the J gene TRBJ1-1, with D possibly matching TRBD1 (6 bases). The V end lost 5 bases, the J end lost 6 bases, and 19 bases lay between the germline ends. The CDR3 totals 15 residues. Per the germline V gene, CDR1 is SGHDN and CDR2 is FVKESK. The CDR3 nucleotides read TGTGCCAGCAGCACCCACGAGGGGGGGACCCCTGAAGCTTTCTTT. Its protein is CASSTHEGGTPEAFF.

The chain links TRBV25-1 to TRBJ1-2; D is perhaps TRBD1 (6 bases). Germline lookup yields CDR1 MGHDK and CDR2 SYGVNS. V was pared by 6 bases and J by 7 bases, with 12 bases between. The CDR3 is made up of 12 amino acids. The CDR3 DNA sequence: TGTGCCAGCAGAAAAACAGGGCTTGGCTACACCTTC. This codes for CASRKTGLGYTF.

This chain connects TRBV6-5 to TRBJ1-1, with 8 bases fitting TRBD1. This CDR3 is 16 amino acids long. Trimming took 2 bases from V and 0 from J; bases not matched to a gene: 5. Looked up from germline, CDR1 is MNHEY and CDR2 is SVGAGI. CDR3 DNA: TGTGCCAGCAGTTACCCGGGACAGGTGATGAACACTGAAGCTTTCTTT. Translated, it gives CASSYPGQVMNTEAFF.

This clone was recorded once. The CDR3 coding sequence is TGTGCCAGCAAGGAAGGGGCGACGAACACTGAAGCTTTCTTT. Protein sequence: CASKEGATNTEAFF. The chain has TRBV2 and TRBJ1-1; perhaps TRBD1 as D (5 bases). CDR1 is SNHLY and CDR2 is FYNNEI in the germline V gene. Between the trimmed V and J ends, which lost 7 bases and 1 base, there was a span of 13 bases. The CDR3 contains 14 residues.

A word on this clone: Sequence at one end of the junction differs from germline and may be a read error. The J gene is TRBJ2-7, the V gene TRBV19, with 12 bases aligning to TRBD2. Germline loops: CDR1 LNHDA, CDR2 SQIVND (reference sequence). CDR3 size: 15 residues. CDR3 coding DNA: TGTGCCGGTAGTATAGAGACTAGCGGGAGAAGTGAGCAGTACTTC. It specifies CAGSIETSGRSEQYF. The full variable domain, completed using reference TRBV19 and TRBJ2-7, is DGGITQSPKYLFRKEGQNVTLSCEQNLNHDAMYWYRQDPGQGLRLIYYSQIVNDFQKGDIAEGYSVSREKKESFPLTVTSAQKNPTAFYLCAGSIETSGRSEQYFGPGTRLTVT.

V is TRBV5-8 and J is TRBJ1-2, with TRBD1 matching 9 bases. Unmatched junction bases numbered 5, after V lost 0 bases and J lost 8 bases. The CDR3 is made up of 14 amino acids. Looked up from germline, CDR1 is SGHTS and CDR2 is YDEGEE. Here the CDR3 reads CASSLAADRGGYTF. CDR3 bases: TGTGCCAGCAGCTTGGCCGCGGACAGGGGAGGCTACACCTTC.

The CDR3 DNA sequence: TGTGCCAGCATAAATGACAGGGAATCAGATACGCAGTATTTT. As protein: CASINDRESDTQYF. The chain joins TRBV28 to TRBJ2-3; 7 bases match TRBD1. With V trimmed by 7 bases and J by 4 bases, 8 bases remained unmatched. Germline loops: CDR1 MDHEN, CDR2 SYDVKM. This CDR3 contains 14 residues.

The V call is TRBV5-1, the J call TRBJ2-5; 7 positions match TRBD2. Germline V gene sequence: CDR1 SGHRS, CDR2 YFSETQ. J gave up 5 bases and V 4 bases, and 8 bases lay outside the gene matches. The CDR3 length is 14 residues. The CDR3 loop reads CASSGGDRGETQYF. CDR3 nucleotide sequence: TGCGCCAGCAGCGGGGGGGATCGAGGGGAGACCCAGTACTTC.

The chain is built from TRBV28 and TRBJ2-1; 10 nucleotides agree with TRBD2. With V trimmed by 6 bases and J by 9 bases, 11 bases remained unmatched. The CDR3 runs 15 residues. CDR1 is MDHEN and CDR2 is SYDVKM in the germline V gene. The CDR3 DNA sequence: TGTGCCAGCAGAACCCCTAGCGGGAGCGGGGGTGAGCAGTTCTTC. Encoded protein: CASRTPSGSGGEQFF.

V gene TRBV5-4 combines with J gene TRBJ1-1; D is unclear. Germline V gives CDR1 SGHNT, CDR2 YYREEE (reference sequence). V gave up 0 bases and J gave up 4 bases, with 7 bases separating them. The length of the CDR3 is 13 residues. This chain's CDR3 is CASSLASGTEAFF. CDR3 DNA sequence: TGTGCCAGCAGCTTGGCTTCGGGCACTGAAGCTTTCTTT. Full variable domain (remainder filled in from reference TRBV5-4 and TRBJ1-1): ETGVTQSPTHLIKTRGQQVTLRCSSQSGHNTVSWYQQALGQGPQFIFQYYREEENGRGNFPPRFSGLQFPNYSSELNVNALELDDSALYLCASSLASGTEAFFGQGTRLTVV.

The chain carries TRBV9 and TRBJ1-3; a weak D match, TRBD1 (5 bases). Looked up from germline, CDR1 is SGDLS and CDR2 is YYNGEE. This CDR3 is 14 amino acids long. V was pared by 5 bases and J by 0 bases, with 9 bases between. Here the CDR3 DNA reads TGTGCCAGCAGTTCCGGGACCTCTGGAAACACCATATATTTT. This codes for CASSSGTSGNTIYF. Full variable domain (rest looked up from reference TRBV9 and TRBJ1-3): DSGVTQTPKHLITATGQRVTLRCSPRSGDLSVYWYQQSLDQGLQFLIQYYNGEERAKGNILERFSAQQFPDLHSELNLSSLELGDSALYFCASSSGTSGNTIYFGEGSWLTVV.

This chain uses TRBV28 with TRBJ2-3; TRBD2 agrees at 8 bases. CDR1 is MDHEN and CDR2 is SYDVKM in the germline V gene. With 6 bases clipped from V and 4 bases from J, the junction kept 15 bases outside the gene matches. The CDR3 has 17 amino acids. CDR3 sequence: CASSEIRLAGQADTQYF. CDR3 nucleotides: TGTGCCAGCAGCGAAATAAGGCTAGCGGGTCAGGCAGATACGCAGTATTTT.

This chain joins TRBV28 and TRBJ1-2, with 10 bases lining up with TRBD1. This CDR3 is 15 amino acids long. Germline loops: CDR1 MDHEN, CDR2 SYDVKM. Losses at the gene ends were 7 bases for V and 6 bases for J; bases not matched to a gene: 11. The CDR3 spells CASTSSGTGVDGYTF. In DNA form, the CDR3 reads TGTGCCAGCACCTCGTCCGGGACAGGGGTTGATGGCTACACCTTC.

CDR3 residues: CASGLNPGTGGTGELFF. CDR3 in DNA: TGTGCTAGTGGTTTGAATCCCGGGACAGGGGGGACCGGGGAGCTGTTTTTT. The chain is built from TRBV12-5 and TRBJ2-2; 11 bases are shared with TRBD1. This CDR3 is 17 amino acids long. Germline CDR1 and CDR2: LGHNT and FRNRAP. V was pared by 2 bases and J by 5 bases, with 7 bases of the junction left unmatched.

The chain links TRBV7-9 to TRBJ1-1, with unresolved D. The CDR3 totals 14 residues. Deletions cut 4 bases from V and 0 bases from J, with 9 bases between. Germline V CDR1 and CDR2: SEHNR, FQNEAQ (reference sequence). CDR3 DNA: TGTGCCAGCAGCTCAAGGACGGTGAACACTGAAGCTTTCTTT. This encodes CASSSRTVNTEAFF.

V is TRBV21-1 and J is TRBJ2-7; whether TRBD1, the table's D call, matches the DNA was not checked. TRBV21-1 is flagged as a pseudogene. The CDR3 loop spans 15 amino acids. CDR3 region: CASSKGTDQGYEQYF. The CDR3 bases are TGTGCCAGCAGCAAAGGAACAGACCAGGGCTACGAGCAGTACTTC.

This chain uses TRBV2 with TRBJ1-1, with TRBD1 identical over 7 bases. CDR3 length: 14 residues. The V and J ends lost 6 bases and 3 bases, in that order; junction bases with no gene match: 7. The germline gives CDR1 SNHLY, CDR2 FYNNEI. CDR3 region: CASRDRLGYTEAFF. The CDR3 DNA is TGTGCCAGCAGGGACAGGTTGGGGTACACTGAAGCTTTCTTT.

This chain links TRBV7-2 with TRBJ1-4; maybe TRBD1 (5 bases). Germline V gene data show CDR1 as SGHTA and CDR2 as FQGNSA. This CDR3 is built from 17 residues. Trimming removed 2 bases at V and 2 bases at J, with 15 bases between. The DNA for the CDR3 is TGTGCCAGCAGCTTATCCAACTGGCAGGGTACTAATGAAAAACTGTTTTTT. This gives the protein CASSLSNWQGTNEKLFF.

The V and J genes are TRBV2 and TRBJ2-7; TRBD1 aligns across 7 bases. Germline V gene sequence: CDR1 SNHLY, CDR2 FYNNEI. With 4 bases clipped from V and 2 bases from J, the junction kept 8 bases outside the gene matches. The CDR3 has 15 residues. CDR3 DNA: TGTGCCAGCAGTGCCCTCTACAGGGGAACCTACGAGCAGTACTTC. Its translation is CASSALYRGTYEQYF. The full variable domain, in which reference TRBV2 and TRBJ2-7 provide the parts outside the CDR3, is EPEVTQTPSHQVTQMGQEVILRCVPISNHLYFYWYRQILGQKVEFLVSFYNNEISEKSEIFDDQFSVERPDGSNFTLKIRSTKLEDSAMYFCASSALYRGTYEQYFGPGTRLTVT.

The chain carries TRBV5-1 and TRBJ1-5, with a possible D match to TRBD1 (6 bases). This CDR3 has 15 amino acids. Looked up from germline, CDR1 is SGHRS and CDR2 is YFSETQ. V gave up 4 bases and J gave up 2 bases, with 13 bases separating them. CDR3 coding DNA: TGCGCCAGCAGCAAAGCCCCAGGGGGCAATCAGCCCCAGCATTTT. Translation: CASSKAPGGNQPQHF.

This chain connects TRBV19 to TRBJ2-1; the match to TRBD2 covers 8 bases. CDR1 LNHDA and CDR2 SQIVND come from the germline V gene (reference sequence). This CDR3 is built from 15 residues. The ends lost 4 bases at V and 3 bases at J; junction bases unmatched: 5. In DNA, the CDR3 is TGTGCCAGTAGTAGGGCGGGAGGCCTCTACAATGAGCAGTTCTTC. Encoded protein: CASSRAGGLYNEQFF.